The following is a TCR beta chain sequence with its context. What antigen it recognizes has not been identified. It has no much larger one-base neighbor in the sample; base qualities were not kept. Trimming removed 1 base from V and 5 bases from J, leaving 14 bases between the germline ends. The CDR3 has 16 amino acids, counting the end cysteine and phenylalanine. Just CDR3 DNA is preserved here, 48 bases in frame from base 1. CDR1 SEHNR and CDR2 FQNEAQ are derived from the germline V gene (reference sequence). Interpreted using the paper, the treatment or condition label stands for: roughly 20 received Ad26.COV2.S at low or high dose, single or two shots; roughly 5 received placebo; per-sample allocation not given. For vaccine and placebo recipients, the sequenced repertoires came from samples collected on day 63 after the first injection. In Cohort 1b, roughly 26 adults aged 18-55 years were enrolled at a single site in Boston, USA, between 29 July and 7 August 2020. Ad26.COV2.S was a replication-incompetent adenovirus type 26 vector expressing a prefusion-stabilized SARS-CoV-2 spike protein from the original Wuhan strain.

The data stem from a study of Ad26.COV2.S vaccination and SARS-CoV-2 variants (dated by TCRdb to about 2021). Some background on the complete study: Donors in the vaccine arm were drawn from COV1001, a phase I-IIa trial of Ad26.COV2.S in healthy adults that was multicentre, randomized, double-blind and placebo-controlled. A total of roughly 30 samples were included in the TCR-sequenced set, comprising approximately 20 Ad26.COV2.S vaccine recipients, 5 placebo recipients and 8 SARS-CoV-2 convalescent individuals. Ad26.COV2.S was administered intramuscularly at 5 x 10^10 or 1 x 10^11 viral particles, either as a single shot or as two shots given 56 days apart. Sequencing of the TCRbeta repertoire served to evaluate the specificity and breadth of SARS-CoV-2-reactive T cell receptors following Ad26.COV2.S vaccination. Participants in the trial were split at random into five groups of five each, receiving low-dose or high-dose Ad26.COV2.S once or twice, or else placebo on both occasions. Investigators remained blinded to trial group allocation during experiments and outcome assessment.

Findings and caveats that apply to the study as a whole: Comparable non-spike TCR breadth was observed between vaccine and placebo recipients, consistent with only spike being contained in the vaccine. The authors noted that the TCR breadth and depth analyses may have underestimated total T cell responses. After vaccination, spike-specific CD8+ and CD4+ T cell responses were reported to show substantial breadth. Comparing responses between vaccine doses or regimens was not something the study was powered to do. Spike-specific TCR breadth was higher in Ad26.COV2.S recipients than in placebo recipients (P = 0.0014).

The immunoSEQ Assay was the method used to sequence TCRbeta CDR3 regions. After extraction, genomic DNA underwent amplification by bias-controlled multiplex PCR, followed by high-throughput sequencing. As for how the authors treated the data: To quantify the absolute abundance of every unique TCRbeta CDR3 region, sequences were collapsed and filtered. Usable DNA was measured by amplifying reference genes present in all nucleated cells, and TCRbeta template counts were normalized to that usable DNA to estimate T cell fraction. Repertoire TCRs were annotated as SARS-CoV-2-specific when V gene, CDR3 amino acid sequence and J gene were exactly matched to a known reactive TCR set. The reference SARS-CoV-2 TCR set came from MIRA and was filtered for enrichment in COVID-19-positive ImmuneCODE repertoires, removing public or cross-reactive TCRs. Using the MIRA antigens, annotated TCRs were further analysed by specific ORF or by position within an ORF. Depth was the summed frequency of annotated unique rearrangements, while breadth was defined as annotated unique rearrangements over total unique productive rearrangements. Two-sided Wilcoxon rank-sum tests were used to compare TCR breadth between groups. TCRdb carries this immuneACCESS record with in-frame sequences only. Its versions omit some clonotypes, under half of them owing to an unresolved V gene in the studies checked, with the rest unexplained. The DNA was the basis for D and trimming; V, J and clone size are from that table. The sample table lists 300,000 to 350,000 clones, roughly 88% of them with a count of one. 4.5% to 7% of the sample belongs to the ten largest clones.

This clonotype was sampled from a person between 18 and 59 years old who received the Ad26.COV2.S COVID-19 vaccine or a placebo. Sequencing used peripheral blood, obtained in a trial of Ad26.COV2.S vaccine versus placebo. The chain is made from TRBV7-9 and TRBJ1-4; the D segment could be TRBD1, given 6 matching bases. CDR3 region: CASSLVQGYSNEKLFF. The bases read TGTGCCAGCAGCTTAGTACAGGGTTACTCCAATGAAAAACTGTTTTTT.